This T cell receptor (beta chain) was found in a study of beta chain features in type 1 diabetes. On the study more broadly: Examination spanned fewer than 140,000,000 sorted cells from all samples.

By way of CD45RO/CCR7/CD25/CD127/CD95/CD27, the CD4+ regulatory, stem cell-like memory, central memory and naive cells were sorted. Sequencing targeted expressed TCRB transcripts, as all isolated RNA had been reverse transcribed. The method was immunoSEQ multiplex PCR; TCRdb's version includes in-frame clones alone and lacks a portion of them. The sample lists some 240,000 clones, 9.5% to 13% occurring once. This clone came up a few times. Its antigen is undetermined. Trimming took off 4 bases at V and 2 bases at J, with 10 bases between the two ends. Germline V gene sequence: CDR1 SGHRS, CDR2 YFSETQ. This CDR3 is built from 13 residues. The study, taken as a whole, reports: In type 1 diabetes patients, VDJ junctions had fewer insertions; deletions at these junctions were more frequent.

The chain combines TRBV5-1 with TRBJ2-7, with D unclear. The source is a man aged 18 to 29 in good health. Sequences were obtained from central memory CD4+ T cells from blood. In DNA form, the CDR3 reads TGCGCCAGCAGCATGGTAGACGCCTACGAGCAGTACTTC. Amino acid sequence: CASSMVDAYEQYF.